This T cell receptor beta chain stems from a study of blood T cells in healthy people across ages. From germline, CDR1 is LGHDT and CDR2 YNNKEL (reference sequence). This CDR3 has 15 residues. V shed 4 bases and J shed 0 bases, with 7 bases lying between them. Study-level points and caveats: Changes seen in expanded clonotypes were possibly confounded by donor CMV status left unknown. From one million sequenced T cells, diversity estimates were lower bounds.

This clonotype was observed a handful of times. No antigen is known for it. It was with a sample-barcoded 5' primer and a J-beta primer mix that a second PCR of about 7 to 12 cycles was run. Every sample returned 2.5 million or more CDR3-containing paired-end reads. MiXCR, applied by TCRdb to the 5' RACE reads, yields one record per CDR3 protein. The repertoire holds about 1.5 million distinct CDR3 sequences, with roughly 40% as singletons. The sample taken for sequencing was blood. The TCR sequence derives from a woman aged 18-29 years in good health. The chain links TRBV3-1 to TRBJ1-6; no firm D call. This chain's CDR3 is CASSRSSSYNSPLHF. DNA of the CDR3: TGTGCCAGCAGCCGCTCCAGCTCCTATAATTCACCCCTCCACTTT.